This entry features one T cell receptor beta chain sequence. No antigen is known for it. Use of 60 Vbeta and 13 Jbeta primers characterized the PCR. The data were produced by immunoSEQ multiplex PCR, yet TCRdb's version contains in-frame clones alone and is incomplete. This table lists some 200,000 clones. The data are from a study of cytomegalovirus exposure and HLA in healthy donors. Study as a whole: A preliminary data release comprised 91 million or so unique TCRs obtained from HLA-typed donors. Within the Caucasian-associated ancestry cluster were 81% of the 300 to 450 genotyped donors.

Whole-study results and caveats: Follow-up analysis found HLA locus-dependent TCR association rates, highest for DRB1 and lowest for HLA-C. The study assumed roughly uniform donor sequencing depth for presence/absence analyses.

The receptor was isolated from a man aged 25 to 40 in good health and CMV-seronegative. What was sequenced was PBMCs.

Here the CDR3 reads CASSSGDRDGTEAFF. The CDR3 region has the DNA TGTGCCAGTAGTTCAGGGGACAGGGATGGCACTGAAGCTTTCTTT. The chain uses TRBV19 and TRBJ1-1; TRBD1 aligns across 9 bases. The CDR3 sequence is 15 residues long. V dropped 5 bases and J dropped 4; count of bases not matched to a gene: 8. Germline lookup yields CDR1 LNHDA and CDR2 SQIVND (reference sequence).